This T cell receptor beta chain emerged from a study of T cells after yellow fever vaccination. The overall study: SMART-Seq v4 Ultra Low Input prepared libraries from low-cell fractions.

V lost 7 bases and J lost 1; bases outside the gene matches: 3. This CDR3 is built from 13 residues. Germline loops: CDR1 LNHNV, CDR2 YYDKDF (reference sequence). TCRdb re-analysed the 5' RACE reads in MiXCR, keeping a single row per CDR3 protein. The sample carries a few hundred thousand distinct CDR3 sequences, approximately 4.2% recorded once. This clonotype showed up many times. The J gene is TRBJ1-1, the V gene TRBV15, with TRBD1 matching 7 bases. This specimen consisted of PBMCs, obtained 5 days after the yellow fever booster vaccination. The receptor was derived from a man between 18 and 29 years old who received the YFV17D yellow fever vaccine. In DNA, the CDR3 is TGTGCCACCACACAGGGGCAGAACACTGAAGCTTTCTTT. Its protein is CATTQGQNTEAFF.